This T cell receptor (beta chain) was identified during a study of cytomegalovirus exposure and HLA in healthy donors. Study conclusions and caveats: Analyzed later, most CMV-associated TCR beta chains appeared HLA-restricted. Solely CMV serostatus was available to characterize immune exposure.

This PCR relied on a set of 60 Vbeta primers and 13 Jbeta primers. Profiling relied on immunoSEQ multiplex PCR, and the TCRdb table lists in-frame clones only, not all of them. The repertoire holds 110,000 or so clones, with approximately 80% as singletons. Concerning this clone itself: What it binds is unknown.

Sequencing was performed on PBMCs. The sequence was collected from a woman in her 30s in good health and CMV-seropositive.

CDR3 amino acids: CACHRTQGPLTEAFF. The CDR3 DNA reads as TGTGCCTGCCATCGGACCCAGGGCCCCCTCACTGAAGCTTTCTTT. The rearrangement links TRBV30 to TRBJ1-1, with D tentatively TRBD1 (5 bases). CDR1 and CDR2 from the germline V gene are GTSNPN and SVGIG (reference sequence). This CDR3 comprises 15 residues. Trimming took off 6 bases at V and 4 bases at J, with 21 bases between the two ends.